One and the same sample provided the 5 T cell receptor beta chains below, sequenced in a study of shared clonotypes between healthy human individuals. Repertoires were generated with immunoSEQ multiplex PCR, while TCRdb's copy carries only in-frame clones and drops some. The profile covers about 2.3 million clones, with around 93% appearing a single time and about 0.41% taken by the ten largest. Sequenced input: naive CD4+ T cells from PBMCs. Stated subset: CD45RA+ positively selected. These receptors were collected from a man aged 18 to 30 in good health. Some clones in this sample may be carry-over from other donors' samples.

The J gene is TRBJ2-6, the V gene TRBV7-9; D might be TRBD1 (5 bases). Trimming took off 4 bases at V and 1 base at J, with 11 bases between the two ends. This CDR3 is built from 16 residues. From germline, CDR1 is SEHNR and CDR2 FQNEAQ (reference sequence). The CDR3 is CASSSLTGSGANVLTF. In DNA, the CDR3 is TGTGCCAGCAGCTCATTAACAGGTTCTGGGGCCAACGTCCTGACTTTC.

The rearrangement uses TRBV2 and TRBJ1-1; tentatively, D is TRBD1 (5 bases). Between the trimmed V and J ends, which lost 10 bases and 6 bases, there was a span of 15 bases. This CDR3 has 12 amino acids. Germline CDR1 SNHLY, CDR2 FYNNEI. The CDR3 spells CAINEARAEAFF. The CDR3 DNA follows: TGTGCCATCAACGAAGCCAGGGCTGAAGCTTTCTTT.

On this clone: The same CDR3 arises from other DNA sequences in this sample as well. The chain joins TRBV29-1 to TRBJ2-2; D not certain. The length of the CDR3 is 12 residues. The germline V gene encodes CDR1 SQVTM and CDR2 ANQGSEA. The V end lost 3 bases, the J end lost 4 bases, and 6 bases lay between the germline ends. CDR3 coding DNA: TGCAGCGTTGACGGCTCCACCGGGGAGCTGTTTTTT. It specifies CSVDGSTGELFF.

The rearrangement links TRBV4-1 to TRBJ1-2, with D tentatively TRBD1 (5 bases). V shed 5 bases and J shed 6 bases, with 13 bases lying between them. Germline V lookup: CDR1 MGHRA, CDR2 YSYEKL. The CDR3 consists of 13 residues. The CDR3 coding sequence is TGCGCCAGCAGCGCCAGTGGGGGGAATGGCTACACCTTC. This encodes CASSASGGNGYTF.

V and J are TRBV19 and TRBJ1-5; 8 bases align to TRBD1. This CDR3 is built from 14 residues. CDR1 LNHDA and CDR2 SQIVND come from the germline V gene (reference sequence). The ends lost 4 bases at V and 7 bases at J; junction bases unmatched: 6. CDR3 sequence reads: CASSKDRAGQPQHF. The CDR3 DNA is TGTGCCAGTAGTAAGGACAGGGCAGGGCAGCCCCAGCATTTT.